The entry below describes one TCR beta chain. This CDR3 has 16 amino acids. V shed 3 bases and J 4 bases; nucleotides not matched to a gene: 11. The germline V gene has CDR1 KGHSH and CDR2 LQKENI. Libraries were prepared by immunoSEQ multiplex PCR; TCRdb keeps only in-frame clonotypes and omits some of them. The sample consists of 210,000 or so clones, approximately 80% of them appearing once. This sample is drawn from a study of blood T cell repertoires in COVID-19. Study-level background: Samples taken during acute and convalescent COVID-19 were collected in the United States, Italy and Spain. The cDNA or gDNA used as material had been derived from T cells, B-cell-depleted T cells, or PBMCs.

Assignment of participants to cohorts was predicated upon participant-reported clinical history. The sequence derives from a man in his 60s who had recovered from COVID-19. The genes are TRBV18 and TRBJ1-2; 7 nucleotides align to TRBD1. Sequenced material: PBMCs or T cells enriched from blood (not recorded which). The CDR3 sequence is CASSPGQDRTTYGYTF. In DNA, the CDR3 is TGTGCCAGCTCACCCGGACAGGATCGCACTACCTATGGCTACACCTTC. Together with reference TRBV18 and TRBJ1-2, the CDR3 gives the full variable domain: NAGVMQNPRHLVRRRGQEARLRCSPMKGHSHVYWYRQLPEEGLKFMVYLQKENIIDESGMPKERFSAEFPKEGPSILRIQQVVRGDSAAYFCASSPGQDRTTYGYTFGSGTRLTVV.